These T cell receptor beta chains were read from a single sample in a study of shared clonotypes between healthy human individuals. Produced via immunoSEQ multiplex PCR; TCRdb's table is partial and in-frame only. The sample records some 1,600,000 clones, 95% to 99% being singletons. Material: naive CD4+ T cells sorted from blood. The receptor set was obtained from a man under 40 in good health. CDR3s include the opening cysteine and the closing phenylalanine or tryptophan. A D gene is named only where the DNA matches it firmly. Clone size is shown for a subset of rows, as once, few, many or a class of expanded clone.

CDR3 | DNA | D | size | J | V | length
CASSTTGTGTEKLFF | TGTGCCAGCAGCACAACCGGGACAGGGACTGAAAAACTGTTTTTT | TRBD1 | NA | TRBJ1-4 | TRBV7-9 | 15
CASSSVYEQYF | TGCGCCAGCAGCTCCGTTTACGAGCAGTACTTC | NA | NA | TRBJ2-7 | TRBV5-1 | 11
CASSFLGTATGGTDTQYF | TGTGCCAGCAGTTTCCTTGGGACGGCCACGGGAGGTACAGATACGCAGTATTTT | TRBD2 | NA | TRBJ2-3 | TRBV27 | 18
CASIKWDNEQFF | TGTGCCAGCATCAAGTGGGACAATGAGCAGTTCTTC | NA | NA | TRBJ2-1 | TRBV28 | 12
CATSGTSSGESYEQYF | TGTGCCACCAGCGGTACATCTAGCGGGGAATCCTACGAGCAGTACTTC | TRBD2 | NA | TRBJ2-7 | TRBV15 | 16
CASMAGGEDTQYF | TGTGCCAGCATGGCGGGAGGGGAGGATACGCAGTATTTT | TRBD2 | once | TRBJ2-3 | TRBV2 | 13
CASSLRQPFYEQYF | TGTGCCAGCAGCTTGAGACAGCCTTTCTACGAGCAGTACTTC | NA | NA | TRBJ2-7 | TRBV7-9 | 14
CASSKESVSYNEQFF | TGTGCCAGCAGTAAAGAGAGTGTTTCCTACAATGAGCAGTTCTTC | NA | NA | TRBJ2-1 | TRBV11-3 | 15
CASSKQGATNEKLFF | TGTGCCAGTAGCAAACAGGGGGCAACTAATGAAAAACTGTTTTTT | TRBD1 | NA | TRBJ1-4 | TRBV19 | 15
CSVAVQFPYEQYF | TGCAGCGTTGCGGTGCAGTTCCCCTACGAGCAGTACTTC | NA | NA | TRBJ2-7 | TRBV29-1 | 13
CASSQRAGRTEAFF | TGTGCCAGCAGCCAGAGGGCGGGACGCACTGAAGCTTTCTTT | NA | NA | TRBJ1-1 | TRBV7-2 | 14
CASSPPGRLNEQFF | TGTGCCAGCAGCCCCCCCGGCAGACTCAATGAGCAGTTCTTC | NA | NA | TRBJ2-1 | TRBV14 | 14
CASSRRRQGTYNEQFF | TGTGCCAGCAGCCGACGGCGACAGGGAACCTACAATGAGCAGTTCTTC | TRBD1 | NA | TRBJ2-1 | TRBV7-2 | 16
CASCTTGLGNNEQFF | TGTGCCAGCTGTACAACGGGACTAGGAAACAATGAGCAGTTCTTC | TRBD2 | NA | TRBJ2-1 | TRBV28 | 15
CAISESASGRGYNEQFF | TGTGCCATCAGTGAGTCGGCTAGCGGGAGAGGCTACAATGAGCAGTTCTTC | TRBD2 | NA | TRBJ2-1 | TRBV10-3 | 17
CASGLAVANTQYF | TGTGCCAGCGGACTAGCGGTAGCGAATACGCAGTATTTT | TRBD2 | NA | TRBJ2-3 | TRBV7-9 | 13
CASSSWTSFEQFF | TGTGCCAGCAGCTCTTGGACTAGTTTCGAGCAGTTCTTC | TRBD2 | NA | TRBJ2-1 | TRBV7-9 | 13
CASSQDRKVNTEAFF | TGTGCCAGCTCACAAGACAGAAAGGTGAACACTGAAGCTTTCTTT | NA | NA | TRBJ1-1 | TRBV18 | 15
CASSFPPPQGAGVADTQYF | TGTGCCAGCAGTTTCCCGCCCCCACAGGGGGCAGGAGTGGCAGATACGCAGTATTTT | TRBD1 | NA | TRBJ2-3 | TRBV28 | 19
CASSITETGVSEQFF | TGTGCCAGTAGTATTACCGAGACAGGGGTCAGTGAGCAGTTCTTC | TRBD1 | NA | TRBJ2-1 | TRBV19 | 15
CASSRGQGGSNQPQHF | TGTGCCAGCAGCCGGGGTCAGGGTGGAAGCAATCAGCCCCAGCATTTT | NA | NA | TRBJ1-5 | TRBV5-6 | 16
CASSYPPTYEQYF | TGCGCCAGTTCGTACCCCCCAACCTACGAGCAGTACTTC | NA | NA | TRBJ2-7 | TRBV5-1 | 13
CASSSRGTGFSGELFF | TGTGCCAGCAGTTCTCGCGGGACAGGATTCTCCGGGGAGCTGTTTTTT | TRBD1 | NA | TRBJ2-2 | TRBV28 | 16
CASSSSDYYEQYF | TGTGCCAGCAGCTCCTCGGACTATTACGAGCAGTACTTC | NA | NA | TRBJ2-7 | TRBV7-8 | 13
CASSEGLNTEAFF | TGCGCCAGCAGTGAGGGGTTGAACACTGAAGCTTTCTTT | NA | NA | TRBJ1-1 | TRBV10-1 | 13
CASSWGLAARDQETQYF | TGTGCCAGCAGTTGGGGACTAGCGGCTCGAGACCAAGAGACCCAGTACTTC | TRBD2 | NA | TRBJ2-5 | TRBV5-4 | 17
CASSRDRGSYEQYF | TGTGCCAGCAGCCGGGACCGTGGGTCCTACGAGCAGTACTTC | NA | NA | TRBJ2-7 | TRBV27 | 14
CASSPPPASGKTEAFF | TGCGCCAGCAGCCCGCCCCCGGCCTCAGGAAAAACTGAAGCTTTCTTT | NA | NA | TRBJ1-1 | TRBV4-1 | 16
CASSQVHSYRVAKNIQYF | TGCGCCAGCAGCCAAGTCCATTCCTACAGAGTAGCCAAAAACATTCAGTACTTC | NA | NA | TRBJ2-4 | TRBV4-3 | 18
CASMGIAGATFNEQFF | TGTGCCAGCATGGGGATAGCGGGAGCCACCTTCAATGAGCAGTTCTTC | TRBD2 | NA | TRBJ2-1 | TRBV6-6 | 16
CASSFEGAIADEQFF | TGTGCCAGCAGCTTCGAGGGGGCGATAGCCGATGAGCAGTTCTTC | TRBD1 | NA | TRBJ2-1 | TRBV11-2 | 15
CASSPARTPGELFF | TGTGCCAGCTCCCCAGCGAGAACACCGGGGGAGCTGTTTTTT | NA | NA | TRBJ2-2 | TRBV18 | 14
CASISSGNIISAFF | TGTGCCAGCATATCGTCGGGAAACATAATTTCAGCTTTCTTT | NA | NA | TRBJ1-1 | TRBV7-9 | 14
CAISGLAGSLTDTQYF | TGTGCCATCAGTGGATTAGCGGGAAGTCTCACAGATACGCAGTATTTT | TRBD2 | NA | TRBJ2-3 | TRBV10-3 | 16
CASSTRDKILGNEQFF | TGTGCCAGTAGTACCCGGGACAAAATTTTAGGCAATGAGCAGTTCTTC | NA | NA | TRBJ2-1 | TRBV19 | 16
CAWSVGPPPGYTF | TGTGCCTGGAGTGTAGGACCCCCGCCTGGCTACACCTTC | NA | NA | TRBJ1-2 | TRBV30 | 13
CASGTGSYEQYF | TGTGCCAGCGGGACAGGCTCTTACGAGCAGTACTTC | TRBD1 | once | TRBJ2-7 | TRBV7-9 | 12
CASSSLGTGLAETQYF | TGTGCCAGCAGTTCCTTAGGGACAGGCCTCGCGGAGACCCAGTACTTC | TRBD1 | NA | TRBJ2-5 | TRBV6-5 | 16
CASSVDGGRALGANVLTF | TGTGCCAGCAGCGTAGATGGCGGGAGGGCGCTTGGGGCCAACGTCCTGACTTTC | TRBD2 | once | TRBJ2-6 | TRBV9 | 18
CASSYLYRGAEAFF | TGTGCCAGCAGCTATTTGTATAGGGGTGCTGAAGCTTTCTTT | NA | NA | TRBJ1-1 | TRBV7-2 | 14